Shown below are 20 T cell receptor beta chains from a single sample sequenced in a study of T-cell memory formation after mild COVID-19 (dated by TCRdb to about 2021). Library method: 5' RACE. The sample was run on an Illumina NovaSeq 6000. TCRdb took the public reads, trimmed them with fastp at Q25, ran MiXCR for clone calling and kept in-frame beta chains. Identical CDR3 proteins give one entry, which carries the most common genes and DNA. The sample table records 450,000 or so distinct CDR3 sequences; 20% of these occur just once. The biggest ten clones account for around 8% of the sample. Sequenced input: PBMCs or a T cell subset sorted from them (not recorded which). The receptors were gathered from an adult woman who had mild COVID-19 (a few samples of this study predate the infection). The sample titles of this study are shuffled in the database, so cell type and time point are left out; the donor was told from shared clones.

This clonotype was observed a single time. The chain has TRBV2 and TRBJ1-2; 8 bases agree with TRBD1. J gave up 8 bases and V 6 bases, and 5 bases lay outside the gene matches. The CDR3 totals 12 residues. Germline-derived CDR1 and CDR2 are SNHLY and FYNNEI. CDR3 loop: CASSQGQGGYTF. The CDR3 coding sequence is TGTGCCAGCAGCCAAGGACAGGGAGGCTACACCTTC.

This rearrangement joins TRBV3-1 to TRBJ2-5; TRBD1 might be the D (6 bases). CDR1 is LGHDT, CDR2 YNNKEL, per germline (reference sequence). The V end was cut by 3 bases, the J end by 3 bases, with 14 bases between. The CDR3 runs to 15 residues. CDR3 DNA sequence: TGTGCCAGCAGCCATCCGGGACACAGAAAAGAGACCCAGTACTTC. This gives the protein CASSHPGHRKETQYF.

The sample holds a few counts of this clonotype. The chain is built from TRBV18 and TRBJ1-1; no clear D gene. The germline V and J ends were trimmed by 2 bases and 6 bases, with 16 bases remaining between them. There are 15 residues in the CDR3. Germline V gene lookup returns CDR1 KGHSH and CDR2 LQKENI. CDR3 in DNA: TGTGCCAGCTCACCATCCCGTCCGCTTGGCCCTGAAGCTTTCTTT. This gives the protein CASSPSRPLGPEAFF.

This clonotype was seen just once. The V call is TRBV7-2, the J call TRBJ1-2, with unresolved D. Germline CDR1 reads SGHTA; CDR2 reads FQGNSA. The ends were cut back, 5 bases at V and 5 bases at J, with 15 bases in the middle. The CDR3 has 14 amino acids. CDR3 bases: TGTGCCAGCAGCAAAGGACGAACCGTTTATGGCTACACCTTC. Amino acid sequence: CASSKGRTVYGYTF.

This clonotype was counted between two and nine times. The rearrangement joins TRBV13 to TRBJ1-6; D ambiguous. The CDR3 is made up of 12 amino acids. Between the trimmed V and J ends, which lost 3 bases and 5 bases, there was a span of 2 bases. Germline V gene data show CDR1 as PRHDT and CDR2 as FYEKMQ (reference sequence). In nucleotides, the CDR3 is TGTGCCAGCAGCTTGGATAATTCACCCCTCCACTTT. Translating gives CASSLDNSPLHF. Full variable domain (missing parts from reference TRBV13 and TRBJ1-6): AAGVIQSPRHLIKEKRETATLKCYPIPRHDTVYWYQQGPGQDPQFLISFYEKMQSDKGSIPDRFSAQQFSDYHSELNMSSLELGDSALYFCASSLDNSPLHFGNGTRLTVT.

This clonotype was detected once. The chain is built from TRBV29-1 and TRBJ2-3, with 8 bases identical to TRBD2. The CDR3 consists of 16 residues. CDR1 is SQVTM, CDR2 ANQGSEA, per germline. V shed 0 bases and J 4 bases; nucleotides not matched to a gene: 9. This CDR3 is CSVEDEPAGVPDTQYF. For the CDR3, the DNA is TGCAGCGTTGAAGACGAGCCAGCGGGAGTCCCAGATACGCAGTATTTT.

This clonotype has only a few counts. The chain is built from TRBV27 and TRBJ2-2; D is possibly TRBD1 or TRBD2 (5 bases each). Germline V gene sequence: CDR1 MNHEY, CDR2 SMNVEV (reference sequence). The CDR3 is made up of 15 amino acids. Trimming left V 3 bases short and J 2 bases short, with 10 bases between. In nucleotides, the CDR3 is TGTGCCAGCAGTTTCGGGGCCAAAAACACCGGGGAGCTGTTTTTT. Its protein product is CASSFGAKNTGELFF.

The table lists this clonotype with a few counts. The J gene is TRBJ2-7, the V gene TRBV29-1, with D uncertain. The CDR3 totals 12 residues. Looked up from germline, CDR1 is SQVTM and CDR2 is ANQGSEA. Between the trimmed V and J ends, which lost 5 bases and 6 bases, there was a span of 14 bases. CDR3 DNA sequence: TGCAGCGTTTTTTCCAGGAGAGGCGAGCAGTACTTC. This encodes CSVFSRRGEQYF.

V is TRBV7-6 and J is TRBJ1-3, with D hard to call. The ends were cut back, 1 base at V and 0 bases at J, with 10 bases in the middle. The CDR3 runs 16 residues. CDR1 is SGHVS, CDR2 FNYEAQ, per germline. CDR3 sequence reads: CASSLGQPISGNTIYF. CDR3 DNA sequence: TGTGCCAGCAGCTTAGGCCAGCCGATCTCTGGAAACACCATATATTTT. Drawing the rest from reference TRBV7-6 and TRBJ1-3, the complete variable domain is GAGVSQSPRYKVTKRGQDVALRCDPISGHVSLYWYRQALGQGPEFLTYFNYEAQQDKSGLPNDRFSAERPEGSISTLTIQRTEQRDSAMYRCASSLGQPISGNTIYFGEGSWLTVV.

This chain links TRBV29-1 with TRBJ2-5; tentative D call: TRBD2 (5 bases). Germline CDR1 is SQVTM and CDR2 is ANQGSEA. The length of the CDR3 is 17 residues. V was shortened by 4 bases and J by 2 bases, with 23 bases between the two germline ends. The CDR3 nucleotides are TGCAGCGTTGGCGGGCAATATGCGACACTGCGACAAGAGACCCAGTACTTC. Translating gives CSVGGQYATLRQETQYF.

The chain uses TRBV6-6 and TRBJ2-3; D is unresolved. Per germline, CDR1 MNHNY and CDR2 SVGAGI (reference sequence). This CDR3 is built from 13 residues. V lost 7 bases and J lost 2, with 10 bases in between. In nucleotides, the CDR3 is TGTGCCAGCACCAAAGATGACACAGATACGCAGTATTTT. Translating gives CASTKDDTDTQYF.

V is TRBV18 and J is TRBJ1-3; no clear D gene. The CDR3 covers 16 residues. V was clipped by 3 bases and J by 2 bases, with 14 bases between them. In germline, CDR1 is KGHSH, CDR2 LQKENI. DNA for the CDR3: TGTGCCAGCTCACCGCTGGGAGGCCCCCCTGGAAACACCATATATTTT. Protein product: CASSPLGGPPGNTIYF.

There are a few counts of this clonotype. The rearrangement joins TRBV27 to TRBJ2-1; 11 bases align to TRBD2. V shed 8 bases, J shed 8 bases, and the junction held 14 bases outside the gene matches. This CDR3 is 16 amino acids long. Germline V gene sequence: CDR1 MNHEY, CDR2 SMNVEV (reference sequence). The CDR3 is CASVKWLAGGNDEQFF. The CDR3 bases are TGTGCCAGCGTGAAGTGGCTAGCGGGAGGTAACGATGAGCAGTTCTTC.

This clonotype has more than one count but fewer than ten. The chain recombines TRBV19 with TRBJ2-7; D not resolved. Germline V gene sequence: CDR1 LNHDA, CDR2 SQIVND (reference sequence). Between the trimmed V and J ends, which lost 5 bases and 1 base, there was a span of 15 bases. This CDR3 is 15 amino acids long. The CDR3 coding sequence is TGTGCCAGTAGTGCTAACGGGCCCCCGTCCTACGAGCAGTACTTC. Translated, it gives CASSANGPPSYEQYF.

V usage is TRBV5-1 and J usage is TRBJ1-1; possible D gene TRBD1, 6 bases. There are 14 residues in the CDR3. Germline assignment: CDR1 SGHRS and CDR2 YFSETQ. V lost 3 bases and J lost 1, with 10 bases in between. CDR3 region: CASSWTDPNTEAFF. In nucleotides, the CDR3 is TGCGCCAGCAGCTGGACAGACCCGAACACTGAAGCTTTCTTT.

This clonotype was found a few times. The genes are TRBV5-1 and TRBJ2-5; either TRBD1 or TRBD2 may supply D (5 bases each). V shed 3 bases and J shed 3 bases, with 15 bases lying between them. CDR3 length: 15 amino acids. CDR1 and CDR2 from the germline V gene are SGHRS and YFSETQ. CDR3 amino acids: CASSSGDGRKETQYF. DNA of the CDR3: TGCGCCAGCAGCTCCGGGGACGGTCGCAAAGAGACCCAGTACTTC.

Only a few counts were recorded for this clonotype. The CDR3 DNA follows: TGTGCCAGCAGTTACTCGACTAGCGGGGGGCTCTCCTACGAGCAGTACTTC. This encodes CASSYSTSGGLSYEQYF. This chain joins TRBV6-5 and TRBJ2-7; 13 nucleotides agree with TRBD2. The CDR3 extends over 17 amino acids. Germline V lookup: CDR1 MNHEY, CDR2 SVGAGI. The ends lost 0 bases at V and 0 bases at J; junction bases unmatched: 2.

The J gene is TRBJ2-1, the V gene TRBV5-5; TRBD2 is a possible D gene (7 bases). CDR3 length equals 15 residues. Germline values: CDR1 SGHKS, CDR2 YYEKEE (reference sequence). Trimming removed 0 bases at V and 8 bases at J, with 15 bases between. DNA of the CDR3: TGTGCCAGCAGCTTGGAAGGGGGGGGCCTCGATGAGCAGTTCTTC. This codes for CASSLEGGGLDEQFF.

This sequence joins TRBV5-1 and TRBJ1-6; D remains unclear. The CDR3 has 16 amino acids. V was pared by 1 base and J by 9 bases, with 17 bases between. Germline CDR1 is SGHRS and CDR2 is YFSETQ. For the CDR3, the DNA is TGCGCCAGCAGCTTGATGGCTCCAATACGAGGTTCACCCCTCCACTTT. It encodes CASSLMAPIRGSPLHF.

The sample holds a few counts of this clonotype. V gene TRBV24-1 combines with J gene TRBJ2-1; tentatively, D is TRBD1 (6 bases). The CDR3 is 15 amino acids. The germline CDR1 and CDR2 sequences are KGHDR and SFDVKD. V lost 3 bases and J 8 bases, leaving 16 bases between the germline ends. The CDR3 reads CATSDPGHSGDEQFF. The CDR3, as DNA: TGTGCCACCAGTGATCCGGGACATTCCGGTGATGAGCAGTTCTTC.